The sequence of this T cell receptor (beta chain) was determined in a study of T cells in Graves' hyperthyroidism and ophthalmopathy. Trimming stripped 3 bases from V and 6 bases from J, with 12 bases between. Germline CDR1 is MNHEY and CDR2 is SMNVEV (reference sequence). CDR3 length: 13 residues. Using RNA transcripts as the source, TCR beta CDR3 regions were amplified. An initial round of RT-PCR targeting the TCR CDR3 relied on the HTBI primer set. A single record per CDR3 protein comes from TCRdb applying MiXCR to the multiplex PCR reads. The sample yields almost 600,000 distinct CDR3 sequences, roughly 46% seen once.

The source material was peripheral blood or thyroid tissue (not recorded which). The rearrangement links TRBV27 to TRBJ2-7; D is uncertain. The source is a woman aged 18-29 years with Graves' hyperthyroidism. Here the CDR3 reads CASSLPGALEQYF. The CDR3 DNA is TGTGCCAGCAGTTTGCCCGGCGCCCTCGAGCAGTACTTC.